Shown below are 16 T cell receptor beta chains from a single sample sequenced in a study of T cell responses to AZD1222 COVID-19 vaccine. Libraries were prepared by immunoSEQ multiplex PCR; TCRdb keeps only in-frame clonotypes and omits some of them. The sample has 75,000 to 90,000 clones, around 93% seen once. The material was peripheral blood, obtained 28 days after the second AZD1222 dose. The source of these receptors is an adult who received the AZD1222 COVID-19 vaccine.

The CDR3, as DNA: TGTGCCAGCAGCTCCACAGGGGGCCCGTGGGAGTACTTC. This encodes CASSSTGGPWEYF. The chain carries TRBV5-6 and TRBJ2-7, with 9 bases aligning to TRBD1. The CDR3 extends over 13 amino acids. Germline values: CDR1 SGHDT, CDR2 YYEEEE. The trim removed 3 bases at V and 11 bases at J, leaving 9 bases unmatched. Based on the CDR3 plus reference TRBV5-6 and TRBJ2-7, the full variable domain is DAGVTQSPTHLIKTRGQQVTLRCSPKSGHDTVSWYQQALGQGPQFIFQYYEEEERQRGNFPDRFSGHQFPNYSSELNVNALLLGDSALYLCASSSTGGPWEYFGPGTRLTVT.

This sequence joins TRBV4-3 and TRBJ1-1; D unclear. The V gene lost 1 base and the J gene lost 3 bases, with 12 bases spanning the gap. The CDR3 is made up of 15 amino acids. Germline assignment: CDR1 LGHNA and CDR2 YSLEER. The DNA for the CDR3 is TGCGCCAGCAGCCAAGGCTCCCTTTTGTACACTGAAGCTTTCTTT. Translating gives CASSQGSLLYTEAFF.

This chain connects TRBV5-1 to TRBJ1-1; D is possibly TRBD1 (5 bases). This CDR3 is built from 13 residues. Trimming took 2 bases from V and 7 from J, leaving 12 bases between them. Germline V CDR1 and CDR2: SGHRS, YFSETQ. CDR3 residues: CASSLPGRSEAFF. CDR3 in DNA: TGCGCCAGCAGCTTACCAGGGAGAAGTGAAGCTTTCTTT.

The chain uses TRBV7-9 and TRBJ1-1; D perhaps matches TRBD1 (6 bases). This CDR3 contains 13 residues. Germline V gene sequence: CDR1 SEHNR, CDR2 FQNEAQ (reference sequence). V gave up 5 bases and J gave up 1 base, with 8 bases separating them. CDR3 DNA: TGTGCCAGCAGCCCGGGACAGAACACTGAAGCTTTCTTT. Translated: CASSPGQNTEAFF.

J is TRBJ1-3 and V is TRBV4-2; D gene uncertain. The germline V gene encodes CDR1 LGHNA and CDR2 YNFKEQ. The CDR3 covers 15 residues. The V and J ends lost 5 bases and 4 bases respectively, with 15 bases between them. The CDR3 nucleotides are TGTGCCAGCAGCTTCGGAAGGGAACCAGGAAACACCATATATTTT. It codes for CASSFGREPGNTIYF.

In this sample, this clone turned up once. V usage is TRBV5-4 and J usage is TRBJ2-5; D tentatively fits TRBD1 or TRBD2 (5 bases each). Germline CDR1 is SGHNT and CDR2 is YYREEE (reference sequence). The CDR3 totals 12 residues. Between the trimmed V and J ends, which lost 4 bases and 11 bases, there was a span of 15 bases. CDR3 nucleotide sequence: TGTGCCAGCAGCAACCCCCGGGACCCGCAGTACTTC. As protein: CASSNPRDPQYF.

This sequence joins TRBV3-1 (or the pseudogene TRBV3-2) and TRBJ2-2; 11 nucleotides line up with TRBD2. The V gene end was trimmed by 1 base and the J gene end by 6 bases; junction bases not matched to a gene: 7. Germline CDR1 reads LGHDT; CDR2 reads YNNKEL (reference sequence). This CDR3 region has 17 residues. The CDR3 DNA reads TGTGCCAGCAGCCAAGCAGGATCTAGCGGGAGGCCCGGGGAGCTGTTTTTT. Its translation: CASSQAGSSGRPGELFF.

The chain links TRBV4-2 to TRBJ2-7; weak D call: TRBD2 (6 bases). Germline loops: CDR1 LGHNA, CDR2 YNFKEQ. The germline V and J ends were trimmed by 2 bases and 6 bases, with 23 bases remaining between them. The length of the CDR3 is 17 residues. CDR3 DNA sequence: TGTGCCAGCAGCCAAAGTGAAGGGGCGGCTGCCGGGGGCGAGCAGTACTTC. Translation: CASSQSEGAAAGGEQYF.

The gene calls are TRBV30 and TRBJ2-5, with D perhaps matching TRBD2 (6 bases). The germline V gene has CDR1 GTSNPN and CDR2 SVGIG (reference sequence). The CDR3 consists of 14 residues. Between the trimmed V and J ends, which lost 2 bases and 4 bases, there was a span of 14 bases. The CDR3 protein is CAWSIPGEGETQYF. In DNA, the CDR3 is TGTGCCTGGAGTATCCCGGGAGAGGGAGAGACCCAGTACTTC.

Only one count was recorded for this clone. This chain connects TRBV27 to TRBJ1-5, with 7 bases matching TRBD1. The CDR3 has 14 residues. J gave up 4 bases and V 0 bases, and 0 bases lay outside the gene matches. The germline gives CDR1 MNHEY, CDR2 SMNVEV (reference sequence). In DNA form, the CDR3 reads TGTGCCAGCAGTTTATCGACAGGGAATCAGCCCCAGCATTTT. Its protein product is CASSLSTGNQPQHF.

The chain has TRBV5-8 and TRBJ1-1; tentatively, D is TRBD1 (6 bases). V was cut by 6 bases and J by 3 bases, with 30 bases left in between. The CDR3 runs to 19 residues. The germline gives CDR1 SGHTS, CDR2 YDEGEE. The CDR3 is CASTPYIWGRGSADTEAFF. CDR3 DNA sequence: TGTGCCAGCACCCCATATATATGGGGGCGAGGTTCGGCGGACACTGAAGCTTTCTTT.

The chain joins TRBV7-9 to TRBJ2-1; 13 nucleotides match TRBD2. The CDR3 sequence is 16 residues long. Germline V lookup: CDR1 SEHNR, CDR2 FQNEAQ (reference sequence). The junction had 5 bases not matched to a gene; V was cut back by 5 bases and J by 4 bases. This CDR3 reads CASSPGGLAGYNEQFF. The DNA of the CDR3 is TGTGCCAGCAGCCCCGGGGGACTAGCGGGATACAATGAGCAGTTCTTC.

A single count supports this clone. This sequence joins TRBV5-1 and TRBJ2-1; D possibly uses TRBD1 or TRBD2 (5 bases each). CDR1 SGHRS and CDR2 YFSETQ come from the germline V gene. The CDR3 length is 14 residues. Trimming stripped 4 bases from V and 10 bases from J, with 18 bases between. CDR3 in amino acids: CASSRGTASEEQFF. The CDR3 coding sequence is TGCGCCAGCAGCAGAGGGACGGCTAGTGAGGAGCAGTTCTTC.

The chain links TRBV5-1 to TRBJ2-1; no clear D. The germline gives CDR1 SGHRS, CDR2 YFSETQ. The CDR3 runs 12 residues. The V end lost 1 base, the J end lost 3 bases, and 2 bases lay between the germline ends. The CDR3 loop is CASSLLYNEQFF. Written as DNA, the CDR3 is TGCGCCAGCAGCTTGCTCTACAATGAGCAGTTCTTC.

This chain uses TRBV7-2 with TRBJ1-6; 10 bases are shared with TRBD1. Losses at the gene ends were 3 bases for V and 8 bases for J; bases not matched to a gene: 1. CDR1 and CDR2 from the germline V gene are SGHTA and FQGNSA. The CDR3 contains 14 residues. This CDR3 reads CASSFGTGDSPLHF. In DNA, the CDR3 is TGTGCCAGCAGCTTTGGGACAGGGGATTCACCCCTCCACTTT.

V is TRBV7-2 and J is TRBJ1-2, with D tentatively TRBD1 (6 bases). V was pared by 5 bases and J by 8 bases, with 18 bases between. The CDR3 is made up of 14 amino acids. Germline V lookup: CDR1 SGHTA, CDR2 FQGNSA. CDR3 DNA sequence: TGTGCCAGCAGCCTTCTACAGGGCACTGGAGGCTACACCTTC. Its protein is CASSLLQGTGGYTF. The entire variable domain, with the rest obtained from reference TRBV7-2 and TRBJ1-2, is as follows: GAGVSQSPSNKVTEKGKDVELRCDPISGHTALYWYRQSLGQGLEFLIYFQGNSAPDKSGLPSDRFSAERTGGSVSTLTIQRTQQEDSAVYLCASSLLQGTGGYTFGSGTRLTVV.